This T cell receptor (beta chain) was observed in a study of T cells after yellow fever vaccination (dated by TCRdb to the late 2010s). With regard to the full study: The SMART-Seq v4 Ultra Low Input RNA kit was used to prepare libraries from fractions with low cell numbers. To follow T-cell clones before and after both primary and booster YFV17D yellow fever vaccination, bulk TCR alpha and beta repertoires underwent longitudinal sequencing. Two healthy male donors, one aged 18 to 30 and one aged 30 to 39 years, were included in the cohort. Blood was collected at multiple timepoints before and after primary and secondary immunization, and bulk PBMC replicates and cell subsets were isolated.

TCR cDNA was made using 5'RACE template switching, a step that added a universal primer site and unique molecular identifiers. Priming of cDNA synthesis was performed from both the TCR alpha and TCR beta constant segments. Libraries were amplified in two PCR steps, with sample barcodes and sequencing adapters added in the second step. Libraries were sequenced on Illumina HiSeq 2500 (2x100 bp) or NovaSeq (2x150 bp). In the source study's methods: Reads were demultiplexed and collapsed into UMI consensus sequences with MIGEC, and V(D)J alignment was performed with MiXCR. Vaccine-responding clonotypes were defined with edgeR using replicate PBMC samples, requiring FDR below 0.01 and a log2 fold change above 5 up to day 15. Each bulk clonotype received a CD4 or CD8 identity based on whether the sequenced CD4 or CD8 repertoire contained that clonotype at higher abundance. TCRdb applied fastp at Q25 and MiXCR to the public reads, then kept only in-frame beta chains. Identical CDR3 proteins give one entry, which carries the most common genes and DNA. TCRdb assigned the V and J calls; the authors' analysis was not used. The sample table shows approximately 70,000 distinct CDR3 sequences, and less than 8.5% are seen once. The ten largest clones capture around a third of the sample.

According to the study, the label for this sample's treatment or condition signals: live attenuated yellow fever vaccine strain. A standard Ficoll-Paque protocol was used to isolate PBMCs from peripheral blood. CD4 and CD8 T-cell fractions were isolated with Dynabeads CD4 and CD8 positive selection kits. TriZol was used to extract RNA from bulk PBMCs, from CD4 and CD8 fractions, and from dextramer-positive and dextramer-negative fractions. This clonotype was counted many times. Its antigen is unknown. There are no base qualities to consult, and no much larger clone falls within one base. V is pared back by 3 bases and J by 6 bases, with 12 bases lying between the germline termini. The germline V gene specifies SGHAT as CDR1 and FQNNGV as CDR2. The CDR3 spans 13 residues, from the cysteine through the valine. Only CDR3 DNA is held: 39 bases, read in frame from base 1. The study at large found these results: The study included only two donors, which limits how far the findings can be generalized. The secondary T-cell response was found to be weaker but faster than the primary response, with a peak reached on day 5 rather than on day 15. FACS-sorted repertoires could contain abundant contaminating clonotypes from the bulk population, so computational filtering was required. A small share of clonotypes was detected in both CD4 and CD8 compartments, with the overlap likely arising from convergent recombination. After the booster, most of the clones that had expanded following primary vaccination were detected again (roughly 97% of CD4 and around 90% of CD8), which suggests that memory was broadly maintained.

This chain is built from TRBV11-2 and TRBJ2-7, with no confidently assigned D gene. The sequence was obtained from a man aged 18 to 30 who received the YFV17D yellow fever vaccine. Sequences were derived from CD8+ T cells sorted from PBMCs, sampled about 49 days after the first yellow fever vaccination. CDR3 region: CASSLTRYGEQYV. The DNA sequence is TGTGCCAGCAGCTTGACACGTTACGGCGAGCAGTACGTC.